Included here is one T cell receptor beta chain sequence, with context. As yet, its antigen is unknown. The record originates from a study of OX40 agonist ivuxolimab in advanced cancers. Broader study findings: Averaged across samples, CD8+ T cells carried more expanded clones than CD4+ did. Antigen specificity of clonally expanded peripheral T cells was not established.

Any history of autoimmune disease or systemic immunosuppression disqualified patients. Germline CDR1 reads MNHEY; CDR2 reads SMNVEV (reference sequence). The CDR3 spans 15 residues. After removal of 6 bases from V and 1 base from J, the junction contained 6 bases not matched to a gene. TCRdb's table, derived via immunoSEQ multiplex PCR, lists solely in-frame clones and lacks some. The table has tens of thousands of clones, approximately 84% seen once. The V and J genes are TRBV27 and TRBJ1-1; the match to TRBD1 covers 9 bases. The material was CD4+ or CD8+ T cells sorted from blood, obtained in a trial of the OX40 agonist ivuxolimab. The TCR was taken from an adult with an advanced solid tumor such as melanoma, head and neck, liver or kidney cancer. The CDR3 coding sequence is TGTGCCAGCAGGCTGGACAGGGGTTCGAACACTGAAGCTTTCTTT. It yields the protein CASRLDRGSNTEAFF.